This TCR beta chain was sequenced during a study of T cell responses to AZD1222 COVID-19 vaccine. Overall study findings and caveats: Seropositive status at baseline applied to only 6 or 7 AZD1222 recipients. Clonal diversity was possibly underestimated; the donors were predominantly white British and more often female. Mapped onto spike, vaccine-associated CD4 TCRs spanned it and were dominant at 160-218 and 743-854. After two AZD1222 doses, spike-specific TCR breadth and depth rose versus day 0.

This clone appeared a single time. The antigen remains unidentified. Trimming stripped 7 bases from V and 6 bases from J, with 13 bases between. From germline, CDR1 is SNHLY and CDR2 FYNNEI. CDR3 length: 13 amino acids. Libraries were prepared by immunoSEQ multiplex PCR; TCRdb keeps only in-frame clonotypes and omits some of them. The data contain 100,000 to 150,000 clones, less than 95% of them singletons. Sequences were derived from peripheral blood, sampled on day 0 of MenACWY control vaccination. The clonotype comes from an adult in good health. The chain is built from TRBV2 and TRBJ2-1; no clear D. CDR3 residues: CASKQQLTNEQFF. DNA of the CDR3: TGTGCCAGCAAGCAACAGCTAACCAATGAGCAGTTCTTC.